A selection of T cell receptor beta chains follows, all from one sample in a study of CD8 T cells in ankylosing spondylitis. TCRdb recomputed calls from the 5' RACE reads with MiXCR, one row per CDR3 protein. This sample has about 260,000 distinct CDR3 sequences; 20% occur once, and the top ten carry under 8.5%. Input material: blood, either unsorted or a sorted T cell fraction (not recorded which). Receptors were obtained from a male donor with ankylosing spondylitis or in good health (not recorded which). CDR3s include the opening cysteine and the closing phenylalanine or tryptophan. Size tells how often a clone was seen (once, few, many) or the class of an expanded clone, and some rows leave it out.

len | j_gene | abundance | v_gene | CDR3aa
15 | TRBJ2-5 | NA | TRBV28 | CASSLVQTGAETQYF
13 | TRBJ2-1 | few | TRBV28 | CASSLVVHNEQFF
18 | TRBJ2-2 | NA | TRBV4-1 | CASSPQGTSEILTGELFF
14 | TRBJ1-1 | few | TRBV19 | CASSSVTRDTEAFF
19 | TRBJ2-2 | NA | TRBV9 | CTSSVAALLAGGNTGELFF
14 | TRBJ1-1 | NA | TRBV5-1 | CASSLRVGDTEAFF
13 | TRBJ2-5 | many | TRBV12-3/TRBV12-4 | CASSWTDARTQYF
18 | TRBJ2-4 | NA | TRBV11-3 | CASSFPGTGRRAKNIQYF
13 | TRBJ2-1 | NA | TRBV5-1 | CASSMDRVVEQFF
14 | TRBJ1-2 | few | TRBV29-1 | CSVTGGTGDYGYTF
12 | TRBJ2-4 | few | TRBV28 | CASSLLQGSRYF
15 | TRBJ2-1 | few | TRBV20-1 | CSARVFGGLSNEQFF
13 | TRBJ2-3 | NA | TRBV27 | CASRAHSTDTQYF
17 | TRBJ2-3 | few | TRBV27 | CASPGTSGDDGTDTQYF
13 | TRBJ2-3 | many | TRBV20-1 | CSVLSGGTDTQYF
13 | TRBJ2-3 | few | TRBV4-1 | CASSHPQADTQYF
14 | TRBJ2-5 | many | TRBV14 | CASSPGTAQETQYF
14 | TRBJ1-4 | few | TRBV20-1 | CSARERLTNEKLFF
17 | TRBJ1-5 | few | TRBV12-3/TRBV12-4 | CASSLAGTGPRGQPQHF
18 | TRBJ2-6 | few | TRBV10-3 | CAIMISQGSLSGANVLTF
14 | TRBJ1-5 | few | TRBV7-2 | CASSTGQINQPQHF
14 | TRBJ2-3 | few | TRBV3-1 | CASSQSDSTDTQYF
16 | TRBJ2-2 | many | TRBV5-1 | CASSLLAGAVAGELFF
13 | TRBJ1-5 | few | TRBV30 | CAWSRGPVQPQHF
13 | TRBJ1-5 | NA | TRBV12-3/TRBV12-4 | CASSLMGSGPQHF
15 | TRBJ2-1 | few | TRBV12-3/TRBV12-4 | CASSWGQRSVNEQFF
14 | TRBJ1-2 | NA | TRBV5-1 | CASSLAGRGGGYTF
14 | TRBJ2-5 | NA | TRBV12-3/TRBV12-4 | CASSFWDRQETQYF
14 | TRBJ2-5 | NA | TRBV25-1 | CASSELGNQETQYF
14 | TRBJ2-1 | NA | TRBV7-9 | CASSSGESYNEQFF
13 | TRBJ1-1 | once | TRBV3-1 | CASSPGTVREAFF
12 | TRBJ1-1 | NA | TRBV7-9 | CASSLGPVGAFF
14 | TRBJ2-3 | few | TRBV5-1 | CASGYGASTDTQYF
15 | TRBJ1-5 | NA | TRBV15 | CATSRDPGFGQPQHF
14 | TRBJ2-3 | NA | TRBV5-4 | CASSLQGGTDTQYF
15 | TRBJ1-5 | few | TRBV4-1 | CASSQEGGSNQPQHF
15 | TRBJ1-6 | NA | TRBV10-3 | CAISETDRVNSPLHF
15 | TRBJ2-2 | few | TRBV7-3 | CASSSSGSKPGELFF
14 | TRBJ2-5 | few | TRBV27 | CASSLVQGAETQYF
19 | TRBJ2-2 | NA | TRBV3-1 | CASSQEGSSGYSSDGELFF